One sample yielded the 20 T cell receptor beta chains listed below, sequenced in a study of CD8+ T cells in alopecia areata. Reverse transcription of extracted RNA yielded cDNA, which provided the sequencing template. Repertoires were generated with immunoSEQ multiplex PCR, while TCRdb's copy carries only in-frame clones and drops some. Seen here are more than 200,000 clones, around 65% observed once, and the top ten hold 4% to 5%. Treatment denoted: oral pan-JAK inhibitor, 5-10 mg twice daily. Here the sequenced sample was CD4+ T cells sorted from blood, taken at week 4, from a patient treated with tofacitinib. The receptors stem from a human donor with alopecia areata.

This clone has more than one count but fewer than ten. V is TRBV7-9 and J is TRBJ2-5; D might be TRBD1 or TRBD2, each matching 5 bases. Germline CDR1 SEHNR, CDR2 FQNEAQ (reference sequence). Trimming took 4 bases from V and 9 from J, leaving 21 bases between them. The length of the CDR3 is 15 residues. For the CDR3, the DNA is TGTGCCAGCAGCTATTCCGGGACCGCAAGCTTCGCCCAGTACTTC. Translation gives CASSYSGTASFAQYF.

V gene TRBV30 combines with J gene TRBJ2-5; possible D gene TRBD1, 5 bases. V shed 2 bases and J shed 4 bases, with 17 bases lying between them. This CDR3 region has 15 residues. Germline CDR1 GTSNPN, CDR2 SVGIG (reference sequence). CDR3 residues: CAWSTQGLRRETQYF. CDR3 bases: TGTGCCTGGAGTACCCAGGGCCTTAGGCGAGAGACCCAGTACTTC.

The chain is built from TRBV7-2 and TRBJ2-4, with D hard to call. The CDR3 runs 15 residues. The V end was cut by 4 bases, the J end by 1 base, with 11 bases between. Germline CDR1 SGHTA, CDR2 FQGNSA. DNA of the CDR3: TGTGCCAGCAGCTCCACCAAGCTGGCCAAAAACATTCAGTACTTC. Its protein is CASSSTKLAKNIQYF.

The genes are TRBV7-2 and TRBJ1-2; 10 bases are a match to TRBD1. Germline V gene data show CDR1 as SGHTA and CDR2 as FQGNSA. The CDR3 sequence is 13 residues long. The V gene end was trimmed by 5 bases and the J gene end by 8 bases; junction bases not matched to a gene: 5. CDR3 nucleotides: TGTGCCAGCAGCCAGGGACAGGGGCAGGGCTACACCTTC. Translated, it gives CASSQGQGQGYTF.

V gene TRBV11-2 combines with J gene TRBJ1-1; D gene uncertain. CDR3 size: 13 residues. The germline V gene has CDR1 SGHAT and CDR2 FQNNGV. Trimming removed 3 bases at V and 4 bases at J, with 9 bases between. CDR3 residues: CASSFNMGTEAFF. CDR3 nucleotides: TGTGCCAGCAGCTTTAATATGGGCACTGAAGCTTTCTTT.

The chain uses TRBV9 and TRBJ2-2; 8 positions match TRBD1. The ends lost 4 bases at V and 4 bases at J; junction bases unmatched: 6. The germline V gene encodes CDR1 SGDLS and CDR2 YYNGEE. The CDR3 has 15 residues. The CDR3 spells CASSLDRARTGELFF. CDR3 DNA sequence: TGTGCCAGCAGCCTGGACAGGGCGCGCACCGGGGAGCTGTTTTTT.

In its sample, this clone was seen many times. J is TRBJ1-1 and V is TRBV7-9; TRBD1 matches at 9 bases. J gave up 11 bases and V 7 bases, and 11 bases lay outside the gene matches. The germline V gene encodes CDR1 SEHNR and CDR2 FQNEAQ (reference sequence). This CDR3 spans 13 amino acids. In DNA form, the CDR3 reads TGTGCCAGCATCCAGGGACAGGGTAATGTGGCTTTCTTT. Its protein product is CASIQGQGNVAFF.

CDR3 amino acids: CASVAGNWGNEQFF. The CDR3 DNA reads TGTGCCAGCGTAGCGGGCAATTGGGGCAATGAGCAGTTCTTC. The rearrangement joins TRBV2 to TRBJ2-1; TRBD2 agrees at 7 bases. Unmatched junction bases numbered 10, after V lost 8 bases and J lost 6 bases. Germline V gene sequence: CDR1 SNHLY, CDR2 FYNNEI. The CDR3 covers 14 residues.

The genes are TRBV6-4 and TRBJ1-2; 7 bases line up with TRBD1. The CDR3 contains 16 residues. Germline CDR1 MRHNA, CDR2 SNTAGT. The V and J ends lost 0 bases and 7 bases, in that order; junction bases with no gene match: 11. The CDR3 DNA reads TGTGCCAGCAGTGACTCGGTGACAGGGAAATCCAGTGGCTACACCTTC. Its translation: CASSDSVTGKSSGYTF.

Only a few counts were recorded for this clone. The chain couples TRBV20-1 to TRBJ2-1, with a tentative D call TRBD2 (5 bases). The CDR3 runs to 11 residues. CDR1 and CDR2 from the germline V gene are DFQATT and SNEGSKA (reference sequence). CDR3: CRIGNYNEQFF. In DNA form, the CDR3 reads TGCAGGATCGGGAATTACAATGAGCAGTTCTTC.

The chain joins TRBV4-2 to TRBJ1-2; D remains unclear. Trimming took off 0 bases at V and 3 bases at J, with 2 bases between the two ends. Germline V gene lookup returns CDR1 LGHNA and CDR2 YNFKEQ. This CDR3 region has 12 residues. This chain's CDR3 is CASSQDDYGYTF. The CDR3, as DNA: TGTGCCAGCAGCCAAGATGACTATGGCTACACCTTC.

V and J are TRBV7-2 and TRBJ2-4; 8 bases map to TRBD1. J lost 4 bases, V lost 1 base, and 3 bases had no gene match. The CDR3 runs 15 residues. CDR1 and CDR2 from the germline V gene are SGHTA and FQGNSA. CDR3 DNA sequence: TGTGCCAGCAGCTTAGACAGGGGGGTGAAAAACATTCAGTACTTC. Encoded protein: CASSLDRGVKNIQYF.

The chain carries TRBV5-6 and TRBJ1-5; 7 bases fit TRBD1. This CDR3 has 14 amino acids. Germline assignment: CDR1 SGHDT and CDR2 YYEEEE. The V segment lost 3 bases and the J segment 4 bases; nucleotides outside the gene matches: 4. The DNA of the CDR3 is TGTGCCAGCAGCTCCGGGACAGCAAATCAGCCCCAGCATTTT. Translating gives CASSSGTANQPQHF.

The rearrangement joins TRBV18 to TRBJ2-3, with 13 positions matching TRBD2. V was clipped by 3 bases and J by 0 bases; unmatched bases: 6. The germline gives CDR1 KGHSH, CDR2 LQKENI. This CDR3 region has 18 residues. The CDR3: CASSPRTSGGLSTDTQYF. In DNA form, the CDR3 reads TGTGCCAGCTCACCCAGGACTAGCGGGGGACTCAGCACAGATACGCAGTATTTT. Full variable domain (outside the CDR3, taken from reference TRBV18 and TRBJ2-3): NAGVMQNPRHLVRRRGQEARLRCSPMKGHSHVYWYRQLPEEGLKFMVYLQKENIIDESGMPKERFSAEFPKEGPSILRIQQVVRGDSAAYFCASSPRTSGGLSTDTQYFGPGTRLTVL.

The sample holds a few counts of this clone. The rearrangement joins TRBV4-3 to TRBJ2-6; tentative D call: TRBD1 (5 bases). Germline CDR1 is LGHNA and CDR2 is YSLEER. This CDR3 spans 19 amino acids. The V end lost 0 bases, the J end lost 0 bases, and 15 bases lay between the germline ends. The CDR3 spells CASSQDLHRTRSGANVLTF. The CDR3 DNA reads TGCGCCAGCAGCCAAGATCTCCACAGGACCCGCTCTGGGGCCAACGTCCTGACTTTC.

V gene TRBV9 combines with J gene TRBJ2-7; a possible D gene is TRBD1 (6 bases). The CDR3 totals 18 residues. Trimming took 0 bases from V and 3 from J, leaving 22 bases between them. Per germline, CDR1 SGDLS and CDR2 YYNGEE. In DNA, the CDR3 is TGTGCCAGCAGCGTAGCCATATGGTCCGGGACATTATACTACGAGCAGTACTTC. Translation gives CASSVAIWSGTLYYEQYF. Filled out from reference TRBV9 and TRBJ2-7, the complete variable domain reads DSGVTQTPKHLITATGQRVTLRCSPRSGDLSVYWYQQSLDQGLQFLIQYYNGEERAKGNILERFSAQQFPDLHSELNLSSLELGDSALYFCASSVAIWSGTLYYEQYFGPGTRLTVT.

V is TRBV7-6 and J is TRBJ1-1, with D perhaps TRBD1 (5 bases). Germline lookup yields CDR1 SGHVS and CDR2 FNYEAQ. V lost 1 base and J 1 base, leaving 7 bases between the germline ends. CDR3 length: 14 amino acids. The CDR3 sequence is CASSLGQSNTEAFF. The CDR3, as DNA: TGTGCCAGCAGCTTAGGACAGTCGAACACTGAAGCTTTCTTT.

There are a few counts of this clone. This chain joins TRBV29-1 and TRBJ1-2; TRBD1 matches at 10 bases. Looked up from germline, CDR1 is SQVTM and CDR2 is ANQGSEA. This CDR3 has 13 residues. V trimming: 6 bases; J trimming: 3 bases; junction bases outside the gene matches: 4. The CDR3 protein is CSVAGQGDYGYTF. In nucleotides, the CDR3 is TGCAGCGTGGCCGGACAGGGGGACTATGGCTACACCTTC.

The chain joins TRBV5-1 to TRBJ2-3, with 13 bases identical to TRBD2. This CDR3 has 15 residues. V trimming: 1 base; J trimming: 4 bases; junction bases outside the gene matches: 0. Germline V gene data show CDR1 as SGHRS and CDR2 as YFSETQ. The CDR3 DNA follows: TGCGCCAGCAGCTTGACTAGCGGGGGGGCAGATACGCAGTATTTT. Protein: CASSLTSGGADTQYF.

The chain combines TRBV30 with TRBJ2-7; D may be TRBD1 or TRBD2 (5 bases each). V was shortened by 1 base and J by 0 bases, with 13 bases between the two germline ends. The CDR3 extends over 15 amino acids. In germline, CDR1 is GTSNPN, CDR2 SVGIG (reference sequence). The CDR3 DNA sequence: TGTGCCTGGAGTGAGTTCGAGGGGAGCTCCTACGAGCAGTACTTC. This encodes CAWSEFEGSSYEQYF.